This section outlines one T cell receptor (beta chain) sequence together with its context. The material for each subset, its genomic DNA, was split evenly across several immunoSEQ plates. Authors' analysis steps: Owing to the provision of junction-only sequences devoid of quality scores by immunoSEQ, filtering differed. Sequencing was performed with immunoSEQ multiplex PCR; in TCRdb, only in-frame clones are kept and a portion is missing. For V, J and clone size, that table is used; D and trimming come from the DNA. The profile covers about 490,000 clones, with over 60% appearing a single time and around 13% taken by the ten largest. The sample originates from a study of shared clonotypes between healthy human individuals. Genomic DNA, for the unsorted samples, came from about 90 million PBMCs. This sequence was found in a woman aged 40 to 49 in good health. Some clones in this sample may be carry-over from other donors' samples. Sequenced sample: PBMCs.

CDR3 in DNA: TGTGCCAGCAGCCCCAGTAGACATCCTACCGCAGAACAGTACTTC. This translates into CASSPSRHPTAEQYF. This chain links TRBV9 with TRBJ2-7; D is ambiguous. Germline CDR1 and CDR2: SGDLS and YYNGEE. The CDR3 covers 15 residues. The V end was cut by 4 bases, the J end by 10 bases, with 24 bases between.